This TCR beta chain was identified during a study of cytomegalovirus exposure and HLA in healthy donors (dated by TCRdb to 2016 to 2017). The study in broad terms: According to an earlier analysis of a few hundred of the donors, about 170 million T cells yielded 100 million or so unique TCR beta sequences and less than 300 Gb of sequence data. The number of donors typed differed by locus, with about 629-630 for A, B, C, DRB1 and DQB1, over 500 for DQA1, approximately 570 for DPA1, and around 430 for DPB1. The study aimed to test whether signatures of past pathogen exposure could be identified by cataloging public T cell receptors. Of the roughly 400 genotyped donors, approximately 83% fell in the genetic ancestry cluster associated with self-reported Caucasian donors. Alongside the repertoire data, information on donor age, sex, ethnicity and CMV serostatus was compiled. Four to six DR-DQ haplotypes were handled as single units for association and clustering, since linkage in the cohort was strong. An early release that covered about 640 HLA-typed donors contained approximately 300 gigabases of sequencing data and approximately 85 million unique TCR sequences. To decide whether each TCR beta V gene segment behaved as functional or pseudogenic, an earlier analysis of approximately 590 of the donors relied on high-throughput TCR beta sequencing. HLA typing included class I and class II loci at four-digit resolution. A later genetic analysis used genome-wide SNP genotypes for about 60% of the 666 donors, treating that subset as a discovery cohort. To study patterns of TCR occurrence, a later analysis re-analyzed previously published TCR beta repertoires from 666 donors and added high-resolution HLA genotyping. Every repertoire in the discovery cohort had been generated on one and the same sequencing platform. The study used immunosequencing to profile the T cell repertoires of approximately 650 subjects and linked those repertoires to cytomegalovirus serostatus. On average, roughly 240,000 unique TCR beta nucleotide sequences were sequenced per donor among fewer than 500 genotyped donors of the cohort, with 15% to 20% of those sequences being non-productive. To predict cytomegalovirus infection status, the study combined high-throughput TCR immunosequencing, statistical association of individual TCRs with disease status, and machine learning. Besides the first cohort of 666 subjects, a separate validation cohort made up of roughly 120 different subjects was used. In the later analysis, no new phenotypic data were used to find candidate immune exposures; instead, reliance was placed on TCR beta sequences and their occurrence across donors.

This clone appeared a few times. Its recognized antigen is unknown. No clone much larger than this one lies a single base away; base qualities are absent. The cohort comprised around 690 healthy bone marrow donors. All cohort members were sampled while nominally healthy, although unrecorded immune exposures were likely present. The donor was CMV seropositive and belonged to the group of 250 to 300 seropositive cohort members. A peripheral blood sample was collected from each donor, and TCR beta sequencing was performed on peripheral blood mononuclear cells. Genomic DNA extraction from the blood cell samples was performed with the Qiagen DNeasy Blood Extraction Kit. The germline V gene specifies SGDLS as CDR1 and YYNGEE as CDR2. The junction carries 14 bases between V and J, which are trimmed by 2 bases and 8 bases respectively. There are 14 amino acids in the CDR3, from cysteine to phenylalanine inclusive. Here the CDR3 DNA is all that survives: 42 bases in frame from base 1.

The method behind the library was the immunoSEQ multiplex PCR assay. The multiplex PCR relied on a mix of 60 forward primers for TCR Vbeta segments and 13 reverse primers for TCR Jbeta segments. Amplification of the CDR3 region of rearranged TCR beta genes was performed with a multiplex PCR assay on genomic DNA. Amplified TCR beta libraries were sequenced as 87-base-pair reads on the Illumina HiSeq System. In the authors' own workflow: In a later analysis, about 80 million unique TCR beta chains were counted across the approximately 620 repertoires, and some 10 million of these chains were shared by at least two donors. Raw reads were error-corrected and collapsed into unique sequences by a nearest-neighbor algorithm in which closely related sequences were merged to remove PCR and sequencing errors. To assign V, D and J gene segments, CDR3 sequences were aligned to IMGT reference sequences. For a sequence to be retained, at least a six-nucleotide match to both a V gene segment and a J gene segment was required. A rearrangement counted as productive if the CDR3 had no stop codons and remained in frame with V and J, and every other rearrangement counted as non-productive. CDR3 was defined according to IMGT convention as the region running from the second conserved V-encoded cysteine to the conserved J-encoded phenylalanine. In an earlier analysis of approximately 500 of the donors, sequences lacking an unambiguous match to a single V gene segment were excluded. In an earlier analysis of approximately 610 of the donors, V segments were called functional above 56.7% productive rearrangements and were called segregating when the between-donor standard deviation exceeded 5%. A statistical classification framework was built to diagnose cytomegalovirus status from the catalog of TCR beta chain sequences. A later analysis assigned V and J genes by comparing TCR nucleotide sequences with IMGT/GENE-DB human TR gene sequences. A later analysis assigned CDR3 sequences and most-parsimonious VDJ recombination scenarios with the TCRdist pipeline. In a later analysis, each TCR beta chain was defined by its CDR3 amino acid sequence together with its V-gene family, and reads without a unique V-gene family were excluded. A later analysis removed roughly 590 highly shared, low-generation-probability nucleotide sequences to deal with suspected cross-contamination and a sequencing artifact. A later analysis calculated a clonal expansion index for each public chain from normalized within-repertoire ranks of inferred template counts. In a later analysis, generation probabilities were computed using a VDJ recombination model fitted to out-of-frame rearrangements, and the results were checked against IGoR. A later analysis scored TCR-TCR, TCR-HLA and TCR-CMV co-occurrence with hypergeometric tests, applying a repertoire-size bias correction to TCR pairs. In a later analysis, false discovery rates were estimated by permuting HLA or CMV assignments 20 times. In a later analysis, co-occurring TCRs were grouped using DBSCAN, and TCRdist sequence similarity was added for clustering within HLA-allele-positive subsets. Repertoires with fewer than 30,000 or more than 120,000 public chains, plus five repertoires with anomalous nucleotide sharing, were excluded from co-occurrence clustering. As stored in TCRdb, this immuneACCESS dataset retains in-frame rearrangements with V and J assigned. A fraction of the clones does not appear; measured against another copy, unresolved V genes explain less than half of the discrepancy, and the remainder lacks a known reason. V, J and clone size were drawn from that table, and D and trimming were deduced from the DNA. This sample lists about 120,000 clones; 75% to 85% were detected once. Of the sample, 8.9% is held by the ten largest clones.

Points the paper makes about the study in general: In a later analysis, around 15,000 TCR beta sequences were associated with specific HLA alleles at a false discovery rate of 0.05. In a later analysis, the rate of TCR association differed among HLA loci, with DRB1 alleles having the most associated TCRs and HLA-C alleles having the fewest. Assigning TCR associations to individual alleles was difficult when HLA alleles, especially DR and DQ, strongly co-occurred. In a later genetic analysis, fewer N-insertions in productive TCRs were reported among donors in an Asian-associated ancestry cluster than the 666-donor mean. It was suggested by the authors that the approach could potentially be generalized to other disease states and immunological phenotypes. In vitro tests confirmed that a few of the cytomegalovirus-associated TCR beta chains recognize cytomegalovirus antigens. Sequencing depth was assumed to be roughly uniform across donors in the presence/absence analyses, though that assumption may not hold. In a later analysis, HLA-associated TCR beta chains were found to be more clonally expanded and to have lower generation probabilities than equally common non-associated chains. This cohort had only TCR beta chains sequenced, and the lack of alpha or paired-chain data limited which features could be detected. A later genetic analysis associated a missense DCLRE1C variant with V-gene and J-gene trimming of TCR beta chains, and an independent cohort replicated the association. Some IMGT-functional V segments, including TRBV6-2 and TRBV6-3, could not be told apart with the 87-base-pair reads, so those segments were excluded. A cluster of highly shared sequence variants was judged likely to represent a technical artifact of the sequencing pipeline. Because counts were too low, about 17 rarely observed V segments, including chromosome 9 orphons, were excluded from the earlier analysis of several hundred of the donors. Linkage disequilibrium might explain the correlated functional status among segregating V segments, but an unknown experimental factor could not be ruled out. CMV serostatus was the only immune exposure information available for the cohort. A further reported finding was that TCR beta sequences accurately predicted the HLA-A and HLA-B alleles for most subjects in the first cohort. In the study, 150 to 200 TCR beta chains were listed as associated with cytomegalovirus. According to a later analysis, most CMV-associated TCR beta chains appeared to be HLA-restricted, and the HLA associations seemed to be driven largely by CMV exposure. Most TCR sequences were observed very rarely across donors, whereas some public TCRs were present in many individuals. Because HLA typing was unavailable for some donors at each locus, only the typed subset was used in association tests. Cytomegalovirus status was reported to be diagnosed by the classifier with high specificity and sensitivity in both the original and validation cohorts. In an earlier analysis of approximately 590 of the donors, most TCR beta V segments appeared in productive rearrangements about 87% or about 30% of the time, broadly matching IMGT annotations. A later analysis reported that several top co-occurrence clusters appeared linked to parvovirus B19, influenza, CMV and Epstein-Barr virus.

The TCR originated in a man aged 30 to 45 in good health and CMV-seropositive. The V and J segments used are TRBV9 and TRBJ2-4; a tentative D match to TRBD2 spans 7 bases. Specimen: PBMCs. The DNA sequence is TGTGCCAGCAGCGTTGACGGGGGGCCCTACATTCAGTACTTC. Its protein reads: CASSVDGGPYIQYF.